This entry features one T cell receptor beta chain sequence. Its cognate antigen is unknown. CDR3 length: 15 residues. Trimming removed 0 bases at V and 7 bases at J, with 13 bases between. Per germline, CDR1 LNHNV and CDR2 YYDKDF (reference sequence). This sample was included in a study of CD8+ T cells in alopecia areata. On the study more broadly: Patients took tofacitinib for 6 to 18 months, followed by 6 drug-free months.

Whole-study results and caveats: It was lesional scalp, especially alopecia totalis/universalis, that showed higher clonality than normal scalp. Tofacitinib delivered significant drops in scalp clonality and in expanded CD8+ clones among the top 100. Tofacitinib did not eliminate many expanded lesional clones from scalp or blood.

Treatment indicated: oral pan-JAK inhibitor, 5-10 mg twice daily. cDNA prepared by RNA extraction and subsequent reverse transcription served as the template for sequencing. Some clones are missing from TCRdb's copy, which holds only in-frame ones; the method was immunoSEQ multiplex PCR. Of 120,000 or so clones detected, approximately 60% appear once; the ten largest clones hold around 6%. This sequence originates from a human donor with alopecia areata. The chain recombines TRBV15 with TRBJ2-1, with D possibly matching TRBD2 (5 bases). The material sequenced was CD4+ T cells sorted from blood, taken at week 4, from a patient treated with tofacitinib. The CDR3 is CATSRDGEGPNEQFF. CDR3 sequence (DNA): TGTGCCACCAGCAGAGACGGTGAGGGCCCAAATGAGCAGTTCTTC.